This T cell receptor beta chain derives from a study of long-term antiretroviral therapy in people with HIV. The assay, immunoSEQ v3.0, was run at survey level. Sequencing aimed to cover roughly 40,000-55,000 T-cell genomes per sample. Assay used: immunoSEQ multiplex PCR; TCRdb lists only in-frame clones, some missing. The sample shows some 20,000 clones, roughly 80% of them seen only once. Germline V lookup: CDR1 LNHDA, CDR2 SQIVND (reference sequence). The CDR3 covers 14 residues. Deletions cut 6 bases from V and 2 bases from J, with 12 bases between. The rearrangement uses TRBV19 and TRBJ2-3; D possibly corresponds to TRBD1 (6 bases). This specimen consisted of unsorted PBMCs, obtained 0.9 years after starting antiretroviral therapy. The receptor was derived from a man between 18 and 35 years old with HIV. CDR3 sequence reads: CASSHRVPTDTQYF. CDR3 DNA sequence: TGTGCCAGTAGCCACAGGGTTCCCACAGATACGCAGTATTTT. Looking up the rest from reference TRBV19 and TRBJ2-3 gives the full variable domain: DGGITQSPKYLFRKEGQNVTLSCEQNLNHDAMYWYRQDPGQGLRLIYYSQIVNDFQKGDIAEGYSVSREKKESFPLTVTSAQKNPTAFYLCASSHRVPTDTQYFGPGTRLTVL.